The source of this TCR beta chain is a study of blood T cell repertoires in COVID-19 (dated by TCRdb to 2020 to 2021). For the study in its entirety: Collaborator samples came from the United States, Italy and Spain and covered acute and convalescent phases of COVID-19. The samples were drawn from two sources: the first 160 participants of the ongoing ImmuneRACE study, and 1,000 to 1,500 subjects contributed by 6 global collaborators. Nearly every sample came with metadata listing a de-identified subject ID, COVID-19 status, age in years and sex. Where available, HLA class I and class II types were taken from metadata supplied by the sample provider and were not determined by assay-based typing. Subjects who had been exposed to COVID-19, were actively infected with it, or had recovered from it provided the deeply sampled blood TCRbeta repertoires that made up the dataset. The prospective study material was composed of cDNA or gDNA derived from T cells, B-cell-depleted T cells, or PBMCs. A freely available public database, intended as a resource for researchers studying the immune response to SARS-CoV-2, is where the repertoires were released.

The immunoSEQ Assay, a bias-controlled multiplex PCR, was used to amplify TCRbeta CDR3 regions from genomic DNA. For the original study's pipeline: The number of nucleated cells in each sample was estimated by amplification of reference gene primers within the assay. To quantify the absolute abundance of each unique TCRbeta CDR3 rearrangement, sequence reads were collapsed and filtered. Productive Simpson clonality was computed per sample as the square root of Simpson's diversity index over productive rearrangements. This is the immuneACCESS table as TCRdb keeps it, with only in-frame sequences that have V and J called. A part of the clones is gone; compared with another copy, unresolved V genes explain less than half, and the rest is unexplained. V and J calls and clone size are as listed in that table; D and trimming were resolved from the DNA. In this sample the table shows about 370,000 clones, roughly 90% of which occur a single time. Under 4% of the sample is held by the ten biggest clonotypes.

What the authors observed across the whole study: How much clinical and demographic metadata was included differed by source and by participant, and the metadata was provided uncurated.

Cut back by 2 bases and 2 bases, the V and J ends lie 7 bases apart. Via the germline V gene, CDR1 is MNHEY and CDR2 SVGAGI. Counted from cysteine to phenylalanine, this CDR3 has 15 amino acids. Only the CDR3 part of the read is kept: 45 bases, read in frame from the first base. This clone was detected a few times. Its antigen specificity is not known. No quality values exist for individual bases; no much larger clone is one base distant. One collaborating source in Seattle enrolled patients during active infection and followed them longitudinally through the course of disease. Collaborating institutions collected whole blood in K2EDTA tubes following their own protocols. For TCRbeta analysis, collaborators shipped samples as frozen whole blood, isolated PBMCs, or DNA extracted from either of those sample types.

The sequence derives from a woman aged 30 to 39 with COVID-19, enrolled during active disease. Sequencing input: peripheral blood. The chain couples TRBV6-5 to TRBJ2-6, and perhaps TRBD1 as D gene, on 5 matching bases. The sequenced DNA: TGTGCCAGCAGTTACCGCAGGGCTGGGGCCAACGTCCTGACTTTC. This is translated as CASSYRRAGANVLTF.